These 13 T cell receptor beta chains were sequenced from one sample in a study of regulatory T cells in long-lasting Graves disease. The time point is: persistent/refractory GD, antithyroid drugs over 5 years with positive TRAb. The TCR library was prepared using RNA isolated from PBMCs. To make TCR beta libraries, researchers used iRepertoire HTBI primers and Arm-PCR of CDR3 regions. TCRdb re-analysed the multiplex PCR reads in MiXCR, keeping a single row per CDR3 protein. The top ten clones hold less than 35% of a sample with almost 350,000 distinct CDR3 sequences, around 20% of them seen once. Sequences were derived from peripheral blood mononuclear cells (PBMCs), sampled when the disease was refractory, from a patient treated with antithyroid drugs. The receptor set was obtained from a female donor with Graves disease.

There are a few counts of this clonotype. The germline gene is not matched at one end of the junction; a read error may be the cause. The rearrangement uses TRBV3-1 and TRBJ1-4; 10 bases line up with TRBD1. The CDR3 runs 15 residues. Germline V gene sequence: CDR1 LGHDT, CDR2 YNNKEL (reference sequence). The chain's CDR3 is CANSQDRGRAEKLFF. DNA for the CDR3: TGTGCCAACAGCCAAGACAGGGGGCGAGCTGAAAAACTGTTTTTT.

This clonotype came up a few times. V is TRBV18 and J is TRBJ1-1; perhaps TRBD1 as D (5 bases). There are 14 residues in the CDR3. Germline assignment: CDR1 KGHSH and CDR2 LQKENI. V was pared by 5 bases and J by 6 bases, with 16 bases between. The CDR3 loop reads CASSIQVQTPEAFF. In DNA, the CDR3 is TGTGCCAGCTCAATACAGGTTCAGACCCCTGAAGCTTTCTTT.

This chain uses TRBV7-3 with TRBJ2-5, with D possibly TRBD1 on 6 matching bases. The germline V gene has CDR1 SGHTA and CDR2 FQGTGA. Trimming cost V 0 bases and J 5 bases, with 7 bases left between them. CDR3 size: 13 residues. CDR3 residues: CASSLTQGETQYF. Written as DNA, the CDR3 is TGTGCCAGCAGCTTAACGCAGGGGGAGACCCAGTACTTC.

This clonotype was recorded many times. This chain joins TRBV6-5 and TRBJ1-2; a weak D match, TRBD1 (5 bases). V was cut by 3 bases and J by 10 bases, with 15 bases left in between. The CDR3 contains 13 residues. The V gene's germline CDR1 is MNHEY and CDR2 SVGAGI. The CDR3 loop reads CASSYLVGTDYTF. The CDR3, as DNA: TGTGCCAGCAGTTATTTAGTAGGGACGGACTACACCTTC.

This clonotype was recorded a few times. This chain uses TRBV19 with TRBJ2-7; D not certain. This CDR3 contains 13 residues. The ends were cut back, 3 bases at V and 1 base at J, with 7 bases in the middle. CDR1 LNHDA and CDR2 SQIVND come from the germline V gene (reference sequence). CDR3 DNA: TGTGCCAGTAGTATGGGCTTATCCTACGAGCAGTACTTC. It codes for CASSMGLSYEQYF.

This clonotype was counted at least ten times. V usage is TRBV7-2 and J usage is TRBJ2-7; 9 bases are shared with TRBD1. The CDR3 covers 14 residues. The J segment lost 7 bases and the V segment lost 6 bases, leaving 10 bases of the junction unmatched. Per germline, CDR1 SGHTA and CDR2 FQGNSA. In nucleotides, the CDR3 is TGTGCCAGCAGGCCGGGACAGGGATTGTGGGAGCAGTACTTC. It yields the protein CASRPGQGLWEQYF.

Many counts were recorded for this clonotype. CDR3 in DNA: TGTGCCAGCAGTGAAGAGACAGGGGGTCATGGCTACACCTTC. Its translation is CASSEETGGHGYTF. This rearrangement joins TRBV2 to TRBJ1-2; 9 bases map to TRBD1. J gave up 6 bases and V 1 base, and 3 bases lay outside the gene matches. In germline, CDR1 is SNHLY, CDR2 FYNNEI. The CDR3 runs to 14 residues.

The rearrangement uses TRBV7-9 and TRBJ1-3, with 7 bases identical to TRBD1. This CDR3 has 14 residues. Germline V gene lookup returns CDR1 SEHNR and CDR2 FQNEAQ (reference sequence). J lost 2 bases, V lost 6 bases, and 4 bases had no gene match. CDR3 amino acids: CASRFDRAGNTIYF. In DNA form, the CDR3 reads TGTGCCAGCAGGTTCGACAGGGCTGGAAACACCATATATTTT.

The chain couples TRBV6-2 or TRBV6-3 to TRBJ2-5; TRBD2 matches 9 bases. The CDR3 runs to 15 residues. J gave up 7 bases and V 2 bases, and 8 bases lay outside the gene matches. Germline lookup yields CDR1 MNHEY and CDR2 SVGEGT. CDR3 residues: CASSYEGSGRRTQYF. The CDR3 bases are TGTGCCAGCAGTTACGAGGGTAGCGGGAGAAGGACCCAGTACTTC.

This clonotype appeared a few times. The CDR3 here is CASSHRTLAGGNNEQFF. The CDR3 region has the DNA TGCGCCAGCAGCCACCGAACCCTAGCGGGGGGGAACAATGAGCAGTTCTTC. The V gene is TRBV4-1, the J gene TRBJ2-1; TRBD2 aligns across 12 bases. The CDR3 length is 17 residues. Germline loops: CDR1 MGHRA, CDR2 YSYEKL. The V segment lost 3 bases and the J segment 5 bases; nucleotides outside the gene matches: 8.

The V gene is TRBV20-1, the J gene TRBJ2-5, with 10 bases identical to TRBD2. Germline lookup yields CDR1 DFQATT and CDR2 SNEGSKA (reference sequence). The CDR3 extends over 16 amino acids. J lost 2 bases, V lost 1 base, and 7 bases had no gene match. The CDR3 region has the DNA TGCAGTGCTAGAGTTCTAGCGGGAGCGCGACAAGAGACCCAGTACTTC. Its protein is CSARVLAGARQETQYF.

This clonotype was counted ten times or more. The CDR3 spells CASSSLTGGEYTEAFF. The CDR3 DNA reads TGTGCCAGCAGCTCCCTAACCGGGGGGGAGTACACTGAAGCTTTCTTT. The J gene is TRBJ1-1, the V gene TRBV11-3; maybe TRBD1 (5 bases). The V end lost 4 bases, the J end lost 3 bases, and 18 bases lay between the germline ends. Germline V lookup: CDR1 SGHNT, CDR2 YENEEA. This CDR3 region has 16 residues.

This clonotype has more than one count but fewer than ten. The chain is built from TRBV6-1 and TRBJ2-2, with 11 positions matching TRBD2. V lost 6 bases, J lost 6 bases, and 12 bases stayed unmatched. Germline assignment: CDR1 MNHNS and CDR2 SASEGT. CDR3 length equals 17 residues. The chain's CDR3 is CASSPLAGGPLSGELFF. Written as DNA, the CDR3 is TGTGCCAGCAGCCCCTTAGCGGGAGGGCCTCTTTCCGGGGAGCTGTTTTTT.